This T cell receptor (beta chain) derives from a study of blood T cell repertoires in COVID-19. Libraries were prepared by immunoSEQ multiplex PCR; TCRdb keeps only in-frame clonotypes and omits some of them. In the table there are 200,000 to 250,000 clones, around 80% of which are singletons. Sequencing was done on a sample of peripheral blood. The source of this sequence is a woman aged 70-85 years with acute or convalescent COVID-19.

CDR3 nucleotide sequence: TGTGCCAGCAGCCCGGAGGGGAGCTATAATTCACCCCTCCACTTT. Protein product: CASSPEGSYNSPLHF. The chain combines TRBV7-9 with TRBJ1-6; D possibly corresponds to TRBD1 (5 bases). This CDR3 region has 15 residues. Germline CDR1 SEHNR, CDR2 FQNEAQ (reference sequence). V dropped 5 bases and J dropped 3 bases, with 11 bases sitting between them.